This record looks at one T cell receptor beta chain sequence and its context. V was cut by 4 bases and J by 8 bases, with 17 bases left in between. The CDR3 sequence is 14 residues long. CDR1 is SGHAT and CDR2 is FQNNGV in the germline V gene. These data are taken from a study of blood T cell repertoires in COVID-19. In the study overall: From T cells, B-cell-depleted T cells, or PBMCs came the material, which was cDNA or gDNA.

As handled by the study authors: How many nucleated cells were present was estimated from reference gene primer amplification. The data were produced by immunoSEQ multiplex PCR, yet TCRdb's version contains in-frame clones alone and is incomplete. That table supplies the V and J calls and clone size; D and trimming were determined from the DNA. This sample has just over 650,000 clones, with 75% to 90% found just once. The sequence came from a woman under 30 with acute or convalescent COVID-19. Input material: peripheral blood. The chain carries TRBV11-2 and TRBJ1-2, with D possibly being TRBD1 (5 bases). CDR3 nucleotide sequence: TGTGCCAGCAGCTACGACCAGGGTGCGGGAGGCTACACCTTC. Its protein product is CASSYDQGAGGYTF.